Below are 11 T cell receptor beta chains sequenced from a single sample in a study of post-analysis software for immune sequencing data. Study-wide findings and caveats: Elevated frequency relative to controls characterized 4 or 5 TRBV segments in patients, TRBV5-6, TRBV5-1 and TRBV20-1 among them.

These receptors have no known antigen. Unique molecular identifiers were carried by the TCR beta cDNA libraries. TCRdb passed the PCR reads through MiXCR, listing each CDR3 protein once. This sample yields about 460,000 distinct CDR3 sequences, of which roughly 45% are seen a single time; 9% to 13% belongs to the top ten. Sequencing used blood. The source is a girl aged 10-17 years with multiple sclerosis.

CDR3 nucleotides: TGCGCCAGCAGCCAAGATGGGACAGGGGGCGGCCTCAATGAAAAACTGTTTTTT. The encoded protein is CASSQDGTGGGLNEKLFF. The J gene is TRBJ1-4, the V gene TRBV4-1, with TRBD1 matching 12 bases. CDR1 is MGHRA, CDR2 YSYEKL, per germline. V shed 0 bases and J 5 bases; nucleotides not matched to a gene: 7. The CDR3 length is 18 residues.

This clonotype showed up just a few times. The rearrangement uses TRBV14 and TRBJ2-7; 9 nucleotides line up with TRBD1. Per the germline V gene, CDR1 is SGHDN and CDR2 is FVKESK. The CDR3 has 14 residues. J gave up 4 bases and V 4 bases, and 5 bases lay outside the gene matches. The CDR3: CASSLRQGVYEQYF. DNA for the CDR3: TGTGCCAGCAGCCTCCGACAGGGGGTTTACGAGCAGTACTTC.

In its sample, this clonotype was seen a few times. This rearrangement joins TRBV20-1 to TRBJ2-7; D tentatively fits TRBD1 or TRBD2 (5 bases each). The CDR3 totals 14 residues. Trimming removed 4 bases from V and 4 bases from J, with 17 bases in between. The germline V gene encodes CDR1 DFQATT and CDR2 SNEGSKA (reference sequence). The CDR3 loop is CSAKKGTGGYEQYF. Here the CDR3 DNA reads TGCAGTGCTAAAAAAGGCACTGGGGGATACGAGCAGTACTTC.

CDR3 protein: CASSDSTSGSSGANVLTF. Here the CDR3 DNA reads TGTGCCAGCAGTGACTCGACTAGCGGGAGCTCTGGGGCCAACGTCCTGACTTTC. This chain joins TRBV6-4 and TRBJ2-6; 12 positions match TRBD2. The trim removed 0 bases at V and 0 bases at J, leaving 0 bases unmatched. CDR1 and CDR2 from the germline V gene are MRHNA and SNTAGT. This CDR3 has 18 amino acids.

Notes on this clonotype: Its ends do not fully match the called genes, so a read error is possible. The V and J genes are TRBV28 and TRBJ2-7, with TRBD1 matching 7 bases. The CDR3 contains 15 residues. Looked up from germline, CDR1 is MDHEN and CDR2 is SYDVKM. The CDR3 DNA follows: TGTGCCGGCAGTCCACGTAGGGGGCGTTCCTACGAGCAGTACTTC. This translates into CAGSPRRGRSYEQYF.

The chain recombines TRBV28 with TRBJ2-7; 7 bases are a match to TRBD2. The J segment lost 3 bases and the V segment lost 3 bases, leaving 14 bases of the junction unmatched. Germline V gene sequence: CDR1 MDHEN, CDR2 SYDVKM. The CDR3 has 17 amino acids. CDR3 in amino acids: CASSFSTTTGGSYEQYF. CDR3 sequence (DNA): TGTGCCAGCAGTTTCTCAACCACCACGGGAGGAAGCTACGAGCAGTACTTC.

This rearrangement joins TRBV18 to TRBJ2-1, with D perhaps TRBD1 or TRBD2 (5 bases each). V dropped 2 bases and J dropped 0 bases, with 11 bases sitting between them. Looked up from germline, CDR1 is KGHSH and CDR2 is LQKENI. CDR3 length equals 16 residues. DNA for the CDR3: TGTGCCAGCTCACCAGGGACGCGAGACTCCTACAATGAGCAGTTCTTC. Translation: CASSPGTRDSYNEQFF.

This clonotype was seen a few times. The chain couples TRBV12-3 or TRBV12-4 to TRBJ2-7; D is ambiguous. The CDR3 spans 12 residues. Trimming stripped 5 bases from V and 8 bases from J, with 13 bases between. The CDR3: CASSPQSIKQYF. CDR3 bases: TGTGCCAGCAGTCCTCAGTCTATAAAGCAGTACTTC.

This clonotype was seen more than once but under ten times. The chain is built from TRBV28 and TRBJ2-7, with 7 positions matching TRBD1. There are 12 residues in the CDR3. Germline CDR1 MDHEN, CDR2 SYDVKM. J was trimmed by 3 bases and V by 8 bases; bases with no gene match: 4. The chain's CDR3 is CASRGQNYEQYF. In DNA, the CDR3 is TGTGCCAGCCGGGGACAGAACTACGAGCAGTACTTC.

J is TRBJ2-4 and V is TRBV12-3 or TRBV12-4, with D possibly being TRBD2 (7 bases). The CDR3 has 21 residues. The ends were cut back, 5 bases at V and 0 bases at J, with 29 bases in the middle. CDR3 amino acids: CASSPTAWEGGDYEAKNIQYF. In DNA form, the CDR3 reads TGTGCCAGCAGTCCCACCGCCTGGGAAGGGGGGGACTATGAAGCCAAAAACATTCAGTACTTC.

This chain links TRBV6-5 with TRBJ2-7, with 11 bases lining up with TRBD2. V shed 0 bases and J 3 bases; nucleotides not matched to a gene: 1. The CDR3 spans 15 residues. Germline V gene sequence: CDR1 MNHEY, CDR2 SVGAGI. CDR3 nucleotide sequence: TGTGCCAGCAGTTACTCACTAGCGGGAGTCTACGAGCAGTACTTC. Translated, it gives CASSYSLAGVYEQYF.